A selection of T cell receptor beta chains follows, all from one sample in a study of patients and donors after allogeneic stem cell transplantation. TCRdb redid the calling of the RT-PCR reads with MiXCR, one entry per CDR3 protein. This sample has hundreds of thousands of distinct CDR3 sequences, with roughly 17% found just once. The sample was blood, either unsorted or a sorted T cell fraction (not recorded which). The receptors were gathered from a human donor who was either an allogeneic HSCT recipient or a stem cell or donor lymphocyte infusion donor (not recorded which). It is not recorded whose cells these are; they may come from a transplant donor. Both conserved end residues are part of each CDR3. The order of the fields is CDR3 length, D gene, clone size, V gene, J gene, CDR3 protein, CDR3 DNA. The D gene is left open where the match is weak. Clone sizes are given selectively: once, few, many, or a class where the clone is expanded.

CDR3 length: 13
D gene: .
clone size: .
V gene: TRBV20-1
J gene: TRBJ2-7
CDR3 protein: CSARDGQSYEQYF
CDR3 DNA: TGCAGTGCTAGAGATGGACAGTCCTACGAGCAGTACTTC

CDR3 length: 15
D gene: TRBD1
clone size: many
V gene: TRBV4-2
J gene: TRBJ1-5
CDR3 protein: CASSQDQGGVQPQHF
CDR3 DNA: TGTGCCAGCAGCCAGGACCAGGGGGGAGTCCAGCCCCAGCATTTT

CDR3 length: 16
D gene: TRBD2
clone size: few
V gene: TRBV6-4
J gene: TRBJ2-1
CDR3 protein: CASSRQAGVAVVEQFF
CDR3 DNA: TGTGCCAGCAGTCGTCAAGCGGGGGTAGCGGTAGTTGAGCAGTTCTTC

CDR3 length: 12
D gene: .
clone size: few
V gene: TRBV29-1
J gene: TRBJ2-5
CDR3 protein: CSVEDGGETQYF
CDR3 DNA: TGCAGCGTTGAAGATGGGGGAGAGACCCAGTACTTC

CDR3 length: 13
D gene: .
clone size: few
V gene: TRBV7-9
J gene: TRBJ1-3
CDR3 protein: CASNYRAGNTIYF
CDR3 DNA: TGTGCCAGCAACTACAGGGCGGGAAACACCATATATTTT

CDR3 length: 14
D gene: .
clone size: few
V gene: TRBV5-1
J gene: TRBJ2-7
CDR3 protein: CASSVRDRSYEQYF
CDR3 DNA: TGCGCCAGCAGCGTCCGGGACCGAAGCTACGAGCAGTACTTC

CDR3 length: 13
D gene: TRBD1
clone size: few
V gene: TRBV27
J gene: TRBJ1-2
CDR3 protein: CASSPGGFYGYTF
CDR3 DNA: TGTGCCAGCTCTCCAGGGGGGTTCTATGGCTACACCTTC

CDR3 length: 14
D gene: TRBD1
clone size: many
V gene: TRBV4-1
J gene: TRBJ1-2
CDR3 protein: CASSQEGTVYGYTF
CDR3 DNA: TGCGCCAGCAGCCAAGAGGGGACAGTCTATGGCTACACCTTC

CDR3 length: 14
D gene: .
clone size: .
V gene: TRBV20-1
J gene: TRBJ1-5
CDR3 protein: CSARDRGVIQPQHF
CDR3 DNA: TGCAGTGCTAGAGATCGAGGGGTGATACAGCCCCAGCATTTT

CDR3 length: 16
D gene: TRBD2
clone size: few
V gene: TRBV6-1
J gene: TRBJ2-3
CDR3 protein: CASRRRGAGGTDTQYF
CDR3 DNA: TGTGCCAGTCGTCGGAGGGGAGCGGGGGGCACAGATACGCAGTATTTT

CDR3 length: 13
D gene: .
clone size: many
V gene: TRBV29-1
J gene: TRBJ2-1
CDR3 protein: CSVGAGWANEQFF
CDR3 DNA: TGCAGCGTTGGGGCGGGATGGGCCAATGAGCAGTTCTTC

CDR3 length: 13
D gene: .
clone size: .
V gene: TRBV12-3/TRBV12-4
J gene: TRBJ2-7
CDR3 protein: CASSRGHFYEQYF
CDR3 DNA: TGTGCCAGCAGCCGGGGACACTTCTACGAGCAGTACTTC

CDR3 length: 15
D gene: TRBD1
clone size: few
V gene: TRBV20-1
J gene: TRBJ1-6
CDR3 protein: CSARDPGQGSSPLHF
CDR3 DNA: TGCAGTGCTAGAGACCCGGGACAGGGGAGTTCACCCCTCCACTTT

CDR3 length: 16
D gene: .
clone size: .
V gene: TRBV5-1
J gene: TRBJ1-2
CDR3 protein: CASSSLPMTTNYGYTF
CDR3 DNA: TGCGCCAGCAGCTCCTTACCTATGACAACTAACTATGGCTACACCTTC

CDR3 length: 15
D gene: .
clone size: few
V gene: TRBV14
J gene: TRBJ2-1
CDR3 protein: CASSQVRGFHNEQFF
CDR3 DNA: TGTGCCAGCAGCCAAGTTCGAGGATTCCACAATGAGCAGTTCTTC

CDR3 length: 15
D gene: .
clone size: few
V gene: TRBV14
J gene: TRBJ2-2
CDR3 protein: CASSNWDGYTGELFF
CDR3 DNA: TGTGCCAGCAGCAATTGGGACGGTTACACCGGGGAGCTGTTTTTT

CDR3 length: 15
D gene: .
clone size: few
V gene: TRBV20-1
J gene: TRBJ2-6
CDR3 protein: CSAPVQGSGANVLTF
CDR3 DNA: TGCAGTGCCCCCGTCCAGGGCTCTGGGGCCAACGTCCTGACTTTC

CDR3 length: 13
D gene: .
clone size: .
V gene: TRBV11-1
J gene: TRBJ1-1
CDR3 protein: CASSSREGTEAFF
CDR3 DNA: TGTGCCAGCAGCTCCCGGGAAGGCACTGAAGCTTTCTTT

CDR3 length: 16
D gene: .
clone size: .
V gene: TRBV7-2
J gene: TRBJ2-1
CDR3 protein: CASSLGTPSSYNEQFF
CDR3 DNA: TGTGCCAGCAGCTTAGGGACCCCGAGCTCCTACAATGAGCAGTTCTTC

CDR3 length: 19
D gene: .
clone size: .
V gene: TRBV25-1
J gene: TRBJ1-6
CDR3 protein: CASSERGTTGLFYNSPLHF
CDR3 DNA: TGTGCCAGCAGTGAGAGAGGGACTACAGGCCTTTTTTATAATTCACCCCTCCACTTT

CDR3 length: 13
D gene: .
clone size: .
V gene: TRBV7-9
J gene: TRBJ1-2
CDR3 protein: CASSLDRSGGYTF
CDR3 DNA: TGTGCCAGCAGCTTAGACCGGTCCGGTGGCTACACCTTC

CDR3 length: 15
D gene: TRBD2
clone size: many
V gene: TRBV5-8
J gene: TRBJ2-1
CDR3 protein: CASSQRLAGGNEQFF
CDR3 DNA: TGTGCCAGCAGCCAAAGACTAGCGGGAGGTAATGAGCAGTTCTTC

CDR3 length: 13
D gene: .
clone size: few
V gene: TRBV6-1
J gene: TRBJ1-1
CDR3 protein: CASSHPGSTEAFF
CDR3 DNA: TGTGCCAGCAGTCATCCGGGGAGCACTGAAGCTTTCTTT

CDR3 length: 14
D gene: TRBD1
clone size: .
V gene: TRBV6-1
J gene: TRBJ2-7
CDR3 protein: CAVRDQTGVYEQYF
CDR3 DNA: TGTGCCGTCCGTGACCAGACAGGGGTTTACGAGCAGTACTTC

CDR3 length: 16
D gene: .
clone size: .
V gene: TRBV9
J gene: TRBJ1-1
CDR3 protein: CASSVGVTGWDTEAFF
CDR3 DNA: TGTGCCAGCAGCGTAGGGGTAACAGGATGGGACACTGAAGCTTTCTTT

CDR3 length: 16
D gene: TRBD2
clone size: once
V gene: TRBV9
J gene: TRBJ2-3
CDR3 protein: CASSVRLAGSTDTQYF
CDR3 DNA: TGTGCCAGCAGCGTAAGACTAGCGGGTAGCACAGATACGCAGTATTTT

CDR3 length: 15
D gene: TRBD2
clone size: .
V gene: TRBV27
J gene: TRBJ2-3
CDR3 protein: CASSAGTKTADTQYF
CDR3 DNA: TGTGCCAGCAGTGCCGGGACTAAGACCGCAGATACGCAGTATTTT

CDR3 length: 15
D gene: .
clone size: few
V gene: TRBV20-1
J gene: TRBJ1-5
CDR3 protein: CSASLARPSNQPQHF
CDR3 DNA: TGCAGTGCTAGTTTGGCACGTCCAAGCAATCAGCCCCAGCATTTT

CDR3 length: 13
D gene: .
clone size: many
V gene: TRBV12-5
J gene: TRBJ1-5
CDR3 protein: CASGLGTGLPQHF
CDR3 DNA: TGTGCTAGTGGTTTGGGAACAGGATTGCCCCAGCATTTT

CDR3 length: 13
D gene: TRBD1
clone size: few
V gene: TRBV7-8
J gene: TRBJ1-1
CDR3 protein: CASSSDRGLRAFF
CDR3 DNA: TGTGCCAGCAGCAGCGACAGGGGGCTTAGAGCTTTCTTT

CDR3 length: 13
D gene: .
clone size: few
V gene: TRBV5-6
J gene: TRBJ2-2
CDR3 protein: CASSATRTGELFF
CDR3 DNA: TGTGCCAGCAGCGCGACTAGGACCGGGGAGCTGTTTTTT

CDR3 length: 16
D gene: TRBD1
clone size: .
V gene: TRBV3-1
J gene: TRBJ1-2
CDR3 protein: CASSSAPGQGSYGYTF
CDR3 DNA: TGTGCCAGCAGCTCCGCTCCGGGACAGGGAAGCTATGGCTACACCTTC

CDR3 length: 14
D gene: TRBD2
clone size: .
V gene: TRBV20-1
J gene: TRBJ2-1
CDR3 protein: CSASRLAGVGEQFF
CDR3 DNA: TGCAGTGCTAGCAGGCTAGCGGGAGTAGGTGAGCAGTTCTTC

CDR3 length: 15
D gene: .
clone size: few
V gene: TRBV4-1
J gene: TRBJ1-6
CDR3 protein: CASSQEQGKGSPLHF
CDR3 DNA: TGCGCCAGCAGCCAAGAGCAGGGCAAGGGTTCACCCCTCCACTTT

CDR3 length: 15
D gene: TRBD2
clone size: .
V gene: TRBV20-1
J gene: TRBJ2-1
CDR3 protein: CSARASGGVVHEQFF
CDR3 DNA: TGCAGTGCTAGAGCCAGCGGGGGGGTTGTTCATGAGCAGTTCTTC

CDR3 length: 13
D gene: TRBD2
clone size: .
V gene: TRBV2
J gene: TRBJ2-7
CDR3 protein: CASRREGSHEQYF
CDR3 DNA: TGTGCCAGCAGGCGGGAGGGCTCCCACGAGCAGTACTTC

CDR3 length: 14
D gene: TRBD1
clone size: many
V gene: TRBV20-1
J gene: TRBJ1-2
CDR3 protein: CSARPYLTGDGYTF
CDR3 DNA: TGCAGTGCTAGGCCCTATTTGACAGGGGATGGCTACACCTTC

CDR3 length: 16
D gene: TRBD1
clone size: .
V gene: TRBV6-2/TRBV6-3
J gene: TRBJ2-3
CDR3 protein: CASSYPRDRSTDTQYF
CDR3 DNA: TGTGCCAGCAGTTACCCCCGGGACAGGAGCACAGATACGCAGTATTTT

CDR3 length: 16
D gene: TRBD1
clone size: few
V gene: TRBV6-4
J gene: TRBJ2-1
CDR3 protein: CASSFSDRGHYNEQFF
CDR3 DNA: TGTGCCAGCAGTTTTTCCGACAGGGGCCACTACAATGAGCAGTTCTTC

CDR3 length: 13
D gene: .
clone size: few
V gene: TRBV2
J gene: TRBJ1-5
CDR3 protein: CASDEDSNQPQHF
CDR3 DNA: TGTGCCAGCGACGAGGATAGCAATCAGCCCCAGCATTTT

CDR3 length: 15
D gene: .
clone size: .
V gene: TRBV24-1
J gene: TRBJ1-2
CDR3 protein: CATSGTGTGGYGYTF
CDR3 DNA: TGTGCCACCAGTGGGACGGGGACCGGTGGCTATGGCTACACCTTC

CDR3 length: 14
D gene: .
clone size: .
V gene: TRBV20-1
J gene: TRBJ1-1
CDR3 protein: CSARDRREGTEAFF
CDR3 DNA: TGCAGTGCTAGAGATCGGAGGGAGGGCACTGAAGCTTTCTTT

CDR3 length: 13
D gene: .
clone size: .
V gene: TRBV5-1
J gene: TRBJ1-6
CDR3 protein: CASSLGEERPLHF
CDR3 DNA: TGCGCCAGCAGCTTGGGTGAAGAGAGACCCCTCCACTTT

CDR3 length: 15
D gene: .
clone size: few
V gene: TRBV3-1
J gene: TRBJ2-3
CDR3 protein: CASSTRRGEGDTQYF
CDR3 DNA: TGTGCCAGCAGCACCCGGAGGGGGGAAGGAGATACGCAGTATTTT